Below are 10 T cell receptor beta chains sequenced from a single sample in a study of T cell responses to AZD1222 COVID-19 vaccine. Using immunoSEQ multiplex PCR, the repertoire was profiled, and TCRdb retains in-frame clones only, with some absent. The sample has about 140,000 clones, 90% to 95% seen once; the top ten hold around 2.5%. Specimen: peripheral blood, collected on day 0 of AZD1222 vaccination. Receptors were obtained from an adult in good health.

The chain couples TRBV27 to TRBJ1-5; 9 bases are a match to TRBD1. Germline V gene data show CDR1 as MNHEY and CDR2 as SMNVEV (reference sequence). This CDR3 region has 13 residues. The junction had 0 bases not matched to a gene; V was cut back by 5 bases and J by 4 bases. DNA of the CDR3: TGTGCCAGCAGTGGACAGGGGAATCAGCCCCAGCATTTT. It encodes CASSGQGNQPQHF.

V is TRBV3-1 (or the pseudogene TRBV3-2) and J is TRBJ1-5; no definite D call. V was pared by 1 base and J by 4 bases, with 5 bases between. The CDR3 contains 13 residues. CDR1 LGHDT and CDR2 YNNKEL come from the germline V gene (reference sequence). The CDR3 sequence: CASSQAVNQPQHF. The CDR3 DNA reads TGTGCCAGCAGCCAAGCGGTTAATCAGCCCCAGCATTTT.

This clone was picked up one time. The rearrangement uses TRBV6-1 and TRBJ2-3; tentatively, D is TRBD1 or TRBD2 (6 bases each). Trimming removed 3 bases at V and 6 bases at J, with 13 bases between. Germline lookup yields CDR1 MNHNS and CDR2 SASEGT. This CDR3 is 14 amino acids long. The CDR3 spells CASSEGAGIDTQYF. The CDR3 DNA follows: TGTGCCAGCAGTGAGGGGGCGGGGATCGATACGCAGTATTTT.

The J gene is TRBJ2-2, the V gene TRBV5-1; D may correspond to TRBD1 or TRBD2 (5 bases each). The CDR3 has 17 amino acids. The germline gives CDR1 SGHRS, CDR2 YFSETQ. The V end lost 1 base, the J end lost 2 bases, and 15 bases lay between the germline ends. Here the CDR3 DNA reads TGCGCCAGCAGCTTGTCGGGGCCCACCGGAAACACCGGGGAGCTGTTTTTT. As protein: CASSLSGPTGNTGELFF.

V and J are TRBV3-1 (or the pseudogene TRBV3-2) and TRBJ2-1; D is perhaps TRBD2 (5 bases). The germline V gene encodes CDR1 LGHDT and CDR2 YNNKEL (reference sequence). This CDR3 is 14 amino acids long. V lost 4 bases and J 10 bases, leaving 17 bases between the germline ends. The CDR3 nucleotides are TGTGCCAGCAGCCCGAGGGCCAGCGTAACAGAGCAGTTCTTC. Its translation: CASSPRASVTEQFF.

The V gene is TRBV18, the J gene TRBJ2-2; D is uncertain. Germline CDR1 reads KGHSH; CDR2 reads LQKENI. The CDR3 is 15 residues long. V shed 2 bases and J shed 5 bases, with 12 bases lying between them. The CDR3 coding sequence is TGTGCCAGCTCACCAATGCCACCAAGAACCGGGGAGCTGTTTTTT. It encodes CASSPMPPRTGELFF.

The V call is TRBV19, the J call TRBJ2-2; TRBD2 matches 7 bases. Trimming removed 1 base from V and 4 bases from J; junction bases left unmatched: 3. Germline CDR1 reads LNHDA; CDR2 reads SQIVND (reference sequence). The CDR3 covers 15 residues. Written as DNA, the CDR3 is TGTGCCAGTAGTATAGTTGGGGGGGTCACCGGGGAGCTGTTTTTT. It is translated as CASSIVGGVTGELFF.

V usage is TRBV10-3 and J usage is TRBJ1-1, with unresolved D. Germline CDR1 is ENHRY and CDR2 is SYGVKD. V dropped 6 bases and J dropped 1 base, with 9 bases sitting between them. The CDR3 consists of 13 residues. In DNA, the CDR3 is TGTGCCATCAGGGACCAAGGGAACACTGAAGCTTTCTTT. This translates into CAIRDQGNTEAFF.

The V call is TRBV11-3, the J call TRBJ1-2; D is possibly TRBD1 (5 bases). V was cut by 0 bases and J by 6 bases, with 29 bases left in between. CDR3 size: 20 residues. Germline V gene sequence: CDR1 SGHNT, CDR2 YENEEA. CDR3 sequence (DNA): TGTGCCAGCAGCTTAGATACCAAAACCCGCCGGGGCGATCCTCTCGATGGCTACACCTTC. It yields the protein CASSLDTKTRRGDPLDGYTF.

The rearrangement uses TRBV7-6 and TRBJ2-3; perhaps TRBD1 as D (6 bases). CDR1 and CDR2 from the germline V gene are SGHVS and FNYEAQ. The CDR3 runs 13 residues. The V end lost 5 bases, the J end lost 3 bases, and 9 bases lay between the germline ends. This CDR3 is CASSNRETDTQYF. CDR3 sequence (DNA): TGTGCCAGCAGCAACAGGGAGACAGATACGCAGTATTTT.